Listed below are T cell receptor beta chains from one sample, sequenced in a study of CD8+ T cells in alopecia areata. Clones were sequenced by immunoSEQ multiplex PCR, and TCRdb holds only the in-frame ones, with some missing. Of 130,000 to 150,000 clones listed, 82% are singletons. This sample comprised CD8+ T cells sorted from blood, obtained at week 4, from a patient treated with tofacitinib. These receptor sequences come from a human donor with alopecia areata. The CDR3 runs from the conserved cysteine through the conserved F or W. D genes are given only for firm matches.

TGTGCCAGCAGTGAAGGGGGTCAAGAGACCCAGTACTTC	CASSEGGQETQYF	-	TRBJ2-5	TRBV25-1	13
TGTGCCAGCAGCTTGGGACAGGGTAATCAGCCCCAGCATTTT	CASSLGQGNQPQHF	TRBD1	TRBJ1-5	TRBV7-9	14
TGCGCCAGCAGCCAAGAAGGGACCACAGATACGCAGTATTTT	CASSQEGTTDTQYF	-	TRBJ2-3	TRBV4-3	14
TGTGCCAGCAGTGCCCGCCCCGTCGGGGGGACCGGGGAGCTGTTTTTT	CASSARPVGGTGELFF	TRBD2	TRBJ2-2	TRBV6-1	16
TGCGCCAGCAGCCAAGGGACTGGGAACTACGAGCAGTACTTC	CASSQGTGNYEQYF	-	TRBJ2-7	TRBV4-1	14
TGTGCCAGCAGCGGACGAGACAAGTGGGACAGCTCCTACGAGCAGTACTTC	CASSGRDKWDSSYEQYF	TRBD1	TRBJ2-7	TRBV25-1	17
TGTGCCAGCAGCTCTCCAGCCTGGGTCCGAACAGATACGCAGTATTTT	CASSSPAWVRTDTQYF	-	TRBJ2-3	TRBV7-2	16
TGCGCCAGCAGCTTGGACCCCGAGGAGACCCAGTACTTC	CASSLDPEETQYF	-	TRBJ2-5	TRBV5-1	13
TGTGCCTGGAGTACCCTGACGGGTCACTCCTACAATGAGCAGTTCTTC	CAWSTLTGHSYNEQFF	-	TRBJ2-1	TRBV30	16
TGTGCCAGCAGTTTGGCGGGGGGCGCTTACACTGAAGCTTTCTTT	CASSLAGGAYTEAFF	-	TRBJ1-1	TRBV27	15
TGTGCCAGCAGCTTAGACGGTAACTCTGGAAACACCATATATTTT	CASSLDGNSGNTIYF	-	TRBJ1-3	TRBV13	15
TGCGCCAGCAGCCTCAGTCCCTCATCGGATGGCTACACCTTC	CASSLSPSSDGYTF	-	TRBJ1-2	TRBV4-1	14
TGTGCCAGCAGCCCGAAGGAAGGGCCGAACACTGAAGCTTTCTTT	CASSPKEGPNTEAFF	-	TRBJ1-1	TRBV11-1	15
TGTGCCAGCAGCTTAGATCGGGGAAGCGACACCGGGGAGCTGTTTTTT	CASSLDRGSDTGELFF	-	TRBJ2-2	TRBV7-2	16
TGTGCCAGCAGTGCCTCCGGGGGAATGGCTGAGCAGTTCTTC	CASSASGGMAEQFF	-	TRBJ2-1	TRBV2	14
TGTGCCAGCAGGACAGGTTCCTCCTACAATGAGCAGTTCTTC	CASRTGSSYNEQFF	-	TRBJ2-1	TRBV6-5	14